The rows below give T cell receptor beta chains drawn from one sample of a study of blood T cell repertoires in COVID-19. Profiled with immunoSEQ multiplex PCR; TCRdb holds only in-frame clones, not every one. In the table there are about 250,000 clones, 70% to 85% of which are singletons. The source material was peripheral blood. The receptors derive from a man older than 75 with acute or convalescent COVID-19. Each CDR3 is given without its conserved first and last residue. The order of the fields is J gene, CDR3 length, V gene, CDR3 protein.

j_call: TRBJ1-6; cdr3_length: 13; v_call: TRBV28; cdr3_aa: ASRPEQGANSPLH
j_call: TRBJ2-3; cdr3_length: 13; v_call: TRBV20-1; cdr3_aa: SASVAGGPGNTQY
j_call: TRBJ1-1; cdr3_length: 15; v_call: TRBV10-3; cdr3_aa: AISDNLGTGANTEAF
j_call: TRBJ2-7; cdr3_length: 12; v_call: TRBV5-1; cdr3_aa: ASSATSISYEQY
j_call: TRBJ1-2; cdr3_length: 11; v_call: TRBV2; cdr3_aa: ASSHRDRVGYT
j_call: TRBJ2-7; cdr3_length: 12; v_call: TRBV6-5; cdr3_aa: ASRTGTGAYEQY
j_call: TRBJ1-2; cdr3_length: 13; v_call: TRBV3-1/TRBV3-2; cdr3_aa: ASSQTPGTGYGYT
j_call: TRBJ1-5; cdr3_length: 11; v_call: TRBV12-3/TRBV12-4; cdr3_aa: ASSFRGNQPQH
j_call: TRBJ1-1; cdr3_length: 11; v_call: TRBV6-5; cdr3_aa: ASERQGNTEAF
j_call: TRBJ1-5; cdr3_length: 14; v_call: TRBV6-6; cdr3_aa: ASSSRQGGSNQPQH
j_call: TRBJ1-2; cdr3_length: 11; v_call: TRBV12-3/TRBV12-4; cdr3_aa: ASSKGQGGGYT
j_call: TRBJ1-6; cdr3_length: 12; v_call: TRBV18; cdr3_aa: ASSPQGPNSPLH
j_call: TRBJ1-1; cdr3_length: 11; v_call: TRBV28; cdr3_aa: ASSPPGQKRAF
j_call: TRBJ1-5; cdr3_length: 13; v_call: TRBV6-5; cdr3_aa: ASSPGQISNQPQH
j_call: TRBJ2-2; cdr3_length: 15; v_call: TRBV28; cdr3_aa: ASRLLAGGPNTGELF
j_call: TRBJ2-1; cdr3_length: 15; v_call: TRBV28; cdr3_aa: ASRERTSGRPYNEQF
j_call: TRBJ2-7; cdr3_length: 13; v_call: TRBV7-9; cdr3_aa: ASSLLAGGPYEQY
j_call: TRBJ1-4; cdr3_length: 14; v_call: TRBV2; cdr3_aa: ASSDGATGTNEKLF
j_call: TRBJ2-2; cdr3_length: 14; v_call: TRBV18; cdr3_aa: ASSPGDRVNTGELF
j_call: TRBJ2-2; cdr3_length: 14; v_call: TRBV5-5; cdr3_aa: ASSLGTGQPTGELF
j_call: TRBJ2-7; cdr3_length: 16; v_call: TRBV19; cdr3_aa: ASSIVSPGLAFRHEQY
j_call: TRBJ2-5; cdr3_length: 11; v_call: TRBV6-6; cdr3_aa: ASSSNRGETQY
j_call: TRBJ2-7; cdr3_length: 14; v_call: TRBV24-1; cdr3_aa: ATSFEEILRPRGQY
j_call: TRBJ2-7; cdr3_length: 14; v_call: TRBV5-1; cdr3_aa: ASSKRTGTDLAEQY
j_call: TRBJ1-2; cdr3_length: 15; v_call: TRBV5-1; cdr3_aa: ASSLGAGSRGLSGYT
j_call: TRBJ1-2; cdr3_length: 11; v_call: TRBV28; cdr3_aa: ASSFRGNYGYT
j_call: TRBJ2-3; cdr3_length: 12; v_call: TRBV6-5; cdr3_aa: ASSSETSTDTQY